Described below is a single TCR beta chain sequence and its context. Method: immunoSEQ multiplex PCR; TCRdb's copy keeps in-frame clones and lacks some. The sample lists approximately 91,000 clones, approximately 82% occurring once. The data are from a study of PD-L1 blockade in urothelial cancer. Study-wide context: Atezolizumab, begun by patients in the mid-2010s, was given at 1,200 mg intravenously every 3 weeks. Counts from blood samples showed a median of about 140,000 T cells. Patients had received 0 to 3 prior chemotherapy regimens. Researchers looked at the blood 3 weeks (second dose) and 6 weeks after treatment began.

CDR3 length: 14 amino acids. The germline V and J ends were trimmed by 5 bases and 8 bases, with 17 bases remaining between them. Germline-derived CDR1 and CDR2 are SGHNT and YENEEA. Time point defined: peripheral blood 6 weeks after treatment start. The material was PBMCs, obtained around atezolizumab (anti-PD-L1) treatment. The genes are TRBV11-3 and TRBJ2-3; a possible D gene is TRBD2 (6 bases). The sequence was obtained from a man aged 65 to 79 with urothelial cancer. CDR3 sequence: CASSPPDGGATQYF. Written as DNA, the CDR3 is TGTGCCAGCAGCCCCCCTGACGGAGGGGCTACGCAGTATTTT.